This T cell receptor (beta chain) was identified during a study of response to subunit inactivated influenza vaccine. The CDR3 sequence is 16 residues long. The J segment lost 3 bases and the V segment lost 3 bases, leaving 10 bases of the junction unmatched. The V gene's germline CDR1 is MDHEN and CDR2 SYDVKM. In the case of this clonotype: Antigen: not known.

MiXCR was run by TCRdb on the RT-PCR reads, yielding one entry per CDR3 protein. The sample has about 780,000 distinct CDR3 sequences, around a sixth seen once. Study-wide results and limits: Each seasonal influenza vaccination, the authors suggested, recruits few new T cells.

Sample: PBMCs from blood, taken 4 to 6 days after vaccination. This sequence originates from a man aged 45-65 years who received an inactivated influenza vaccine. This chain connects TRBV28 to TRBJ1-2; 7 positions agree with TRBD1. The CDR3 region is CASSFSAGGNDYGYTF. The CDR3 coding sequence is TGTGCCAGCAGTTTTTCAGCAGGGGGTAATGACTATGGCTACACCTTC.